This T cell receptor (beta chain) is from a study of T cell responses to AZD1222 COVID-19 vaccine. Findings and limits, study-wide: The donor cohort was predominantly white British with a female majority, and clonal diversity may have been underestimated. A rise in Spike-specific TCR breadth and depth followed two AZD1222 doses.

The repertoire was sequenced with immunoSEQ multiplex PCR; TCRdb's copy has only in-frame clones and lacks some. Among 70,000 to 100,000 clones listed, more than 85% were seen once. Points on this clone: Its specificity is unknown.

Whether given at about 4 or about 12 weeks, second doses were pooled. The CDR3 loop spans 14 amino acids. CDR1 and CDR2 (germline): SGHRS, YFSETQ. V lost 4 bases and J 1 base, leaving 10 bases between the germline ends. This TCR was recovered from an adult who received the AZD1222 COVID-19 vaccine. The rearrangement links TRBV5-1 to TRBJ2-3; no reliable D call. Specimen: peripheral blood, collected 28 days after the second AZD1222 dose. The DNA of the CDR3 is TGCGCCAGCAGCCAACGAGCCGGCACAGATACGCAGTATTTT. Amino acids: CASSQRAGTDTQYF. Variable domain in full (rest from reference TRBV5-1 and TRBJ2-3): KAGVTQTPRYLIKTRGQQVTLSCSPISGHRSVSWYQQTPGQGLQFLFEYFSETQRNKGNFPGRFSGRQFSNSRSEMNVSTLELGDSALYLCASSQRAGTDTQYFGPGTRLTVL.